The clone carrying this TCR beta chain was recorded a few times. Its antigen is still unknown. TCRdb reanalysed the reads using MiXCR and keeps one entry per CDR3 protein. Seen here are more than 85,000 distinct CDR3 sequences, about 28% observed once, and the top ten hold about three quarters. These data are taken from a study of T cell repertoires in cytomegalovirus infection. Looking at the study overall: HLA-B-restricted CMV epitopes that are well studied, plus recently identified HLA-C-restricted ones, were used by the study. The public TCR beta signatures pointed to both CMV infection and matching HLA type.

The V gene end was trimmed by 5 bases and the J gene end by 7 bases; junction bases not matched to a gene: 10. Germline V gene sequence: CDR1 SGHVS, CDR2 FNYEAQ. The CDR3 has 14 amino acids. Study observations and caveats: The response measured ex vivo was dominated by TCR beta clonotypes (HLA-C-restricted and CMV-specific).

This receptor was identified in a human donor in good health (CMV status not recorded). Some clones in this sample may be carry-over from other donors' samples. The sequences come from CD8+ T cells from cultured PBMCs, collected from culture after CMV antigen stimulation. This sequence joins TRBV7-6 and TRBJ1-1; 7 bases line up with TRBD1. CDR3 loop: CASSHRDSPFEAFF. CDR3 nucleotide sequence: TGTGCCAGCAGCCACCGGGACAGCCCTTTTGAAGCTTTCTTT.